This paragraph reports one T cell receptor beta chain. These data originate in a study of blood T cell repertoires in COVID-19. Study-wide context: Collection of acute and convalescent COVID-19 samples took place in the United States, Italy and Spain. PBMCs, B-cell-depleted T cells, or T cells provided the cDNA or gDNA that made up the material.

In the source study's methods: Reference gene primer amplification gave estimated nucleated cell counts. The protocol was immunoSEQ multiplex PCR, while the TCRdb copy is restricted to in-frame clones and leaves out a portion. The DNA gave D and trimming, while V, J and clone size come from that table. Of just over 650,000 clones listed, 70% to 90% are singletons. This CDR3 spans 15 amino acids. Germline V CDR1 and CDR2: GTSNPN, SVGIG (reference sequence). The V and J ends lost 4 bases and 5 bases, in that order; junction bases with no gene match: 9. V and J are TRBV30 and TRBJ2-7; 12 positions agree with TRBD1. This clonotype was sampled from a woman aged 18-30 years with acute or convalescent COVID-19. Input material: peripheral blood. In nucleotides, the CDR3 is TGTGCCTGGAACGTTGGCGGGACAGGGGGCAACGAGCAGTACTTC. Its translation: CAWNVGGTGGNEQYF. The entire variable domain, with the rest obtained from reference TRBV30 and TRBJ2-7, is as follows: SQTIHQWPATLVQPVGSPLSLECTVEGTSNPNLYWYRQAAGRGLQLLFYSVGIGQISSEVPQNLSASRPQDRQFILSSKKLLLSDSGFYLCAWNVGGTGGNEQYFGPGTRLTVT.